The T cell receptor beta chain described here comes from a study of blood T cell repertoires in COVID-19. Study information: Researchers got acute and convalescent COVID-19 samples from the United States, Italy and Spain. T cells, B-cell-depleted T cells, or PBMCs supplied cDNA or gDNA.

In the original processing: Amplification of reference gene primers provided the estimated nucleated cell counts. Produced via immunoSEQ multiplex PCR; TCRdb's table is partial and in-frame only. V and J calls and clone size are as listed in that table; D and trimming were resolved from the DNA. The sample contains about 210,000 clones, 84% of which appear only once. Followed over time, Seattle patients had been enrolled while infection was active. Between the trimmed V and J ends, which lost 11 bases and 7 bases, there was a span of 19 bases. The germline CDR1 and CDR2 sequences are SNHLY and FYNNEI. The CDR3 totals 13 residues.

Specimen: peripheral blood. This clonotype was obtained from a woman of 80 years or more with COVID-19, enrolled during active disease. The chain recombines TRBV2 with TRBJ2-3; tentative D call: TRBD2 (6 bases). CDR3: CAAGRGPQHTQYF. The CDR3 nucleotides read TGTGCCGCGGGACGGGGACCCCAACATACGCAGTATTTT.